The entry below gives a single T cell receptor (beta chain) sequence along with its context. As yet, its antigen is unknown. With 11 bases clipped from V and 9 bases from J, the junction kept 26 bases outside the gene matches. Looked up from germline, CDR1 is LGHDT and CDR2 is YNNKEL (reference sequence). The length of the CDR3 is 18 residues. From the 5' RACE reads, TCRdb called clonotypes with MiXCR, one entry per CDR3 protein. The sample has 280,000 or so distinct CDR3 sequences; more than 6.5% are singletons. The sample is drawn from a study of identical twins. The study's findings and limits: Invariant MAIT and iNKT cells are populations that could partly confound zero-insertion analyses. When twins shared out-of-frame alpha sequences, those sequences had excess low generation probability. In beta out-of-frame sequences, the excess sharing between twins was weaker.

These data were likewise used in another study, on yellow fever vaccine responses in identical twins.

Specimen: memory (CD45RO+) T cells sorted from blood. This sequence joins TRBV3-1 and TRBJ2-1; 9 positions match TRBD2. This TCR was sampled from a woman between 18 and 30 years old in good health. This CDR3 is CACCKPGLARGRSGEQFF. Written as DNA, the CDR3 is TGTGCCTGCTGCAAACCGGGACTAGCTCGTGGGAGGAGTGGTGAGCAGTTCTTC.